This T cell receptor beta chain was found in a study of cytomegalovirus exposure and HLA in healthy donors. Turning to the study itself: Of around 410 genotyped donors, roughly 81% grouped in the Caucasian-associated ancestry cluster.

There are a few counts of this clone. Primers for the PCR totalled 60 Vbeta and 13 Jbeta. The table came from immunoSEQ multiplex PCR; TCRdb's copy has only in-frame clones and leaves some out. This table holds roughly 100,000 clones, just under 75% found once. V lost 5 bases to trimming and J lost 5 bases, with 12 bases between them. Germline CDR1 and CDR2: SNHLY and FYNNEI. The CDR3 covers 13 residues. The chain carries TRBV2 and TRBJ1-1, with D possibly being TRBD1 (5 bases). Sequenced material: PBMCs. The TCR was taken from a middle-aged man in good health and CMV-seropositive. The CDR3 sequence is CASSTTQGTEAFF. CDR3 bases: TGTGCCAGCAGTACGACCCAGGGAACTGAAGCTTTCTTT.